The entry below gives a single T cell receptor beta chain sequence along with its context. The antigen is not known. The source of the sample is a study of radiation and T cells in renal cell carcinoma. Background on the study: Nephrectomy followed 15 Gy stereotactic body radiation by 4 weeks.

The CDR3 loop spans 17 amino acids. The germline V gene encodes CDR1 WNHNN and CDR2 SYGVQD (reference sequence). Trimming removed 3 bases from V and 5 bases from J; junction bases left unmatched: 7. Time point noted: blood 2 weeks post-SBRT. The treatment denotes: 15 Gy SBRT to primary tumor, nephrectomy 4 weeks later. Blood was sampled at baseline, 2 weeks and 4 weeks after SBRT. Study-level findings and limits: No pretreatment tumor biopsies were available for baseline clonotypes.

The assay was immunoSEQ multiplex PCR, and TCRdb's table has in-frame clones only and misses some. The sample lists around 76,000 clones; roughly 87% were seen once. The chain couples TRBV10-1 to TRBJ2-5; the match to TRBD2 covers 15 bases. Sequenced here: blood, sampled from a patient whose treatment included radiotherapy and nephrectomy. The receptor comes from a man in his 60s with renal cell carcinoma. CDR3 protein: CASSDPGLAGGSETQYF. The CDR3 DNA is TGCGCCAGCAGTGATCCGGGACTAGCGGGAGGTAGTGAGACCCAGTACTTC.